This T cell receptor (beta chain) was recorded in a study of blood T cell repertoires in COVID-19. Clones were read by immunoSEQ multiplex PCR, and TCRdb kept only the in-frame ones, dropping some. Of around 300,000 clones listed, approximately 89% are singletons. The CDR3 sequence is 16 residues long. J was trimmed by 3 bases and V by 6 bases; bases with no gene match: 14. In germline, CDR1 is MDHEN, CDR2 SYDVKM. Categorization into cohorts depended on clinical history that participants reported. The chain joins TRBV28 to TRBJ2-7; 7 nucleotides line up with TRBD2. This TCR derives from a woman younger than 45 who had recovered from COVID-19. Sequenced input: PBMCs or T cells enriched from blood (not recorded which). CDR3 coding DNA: TGTGCCAGCAGCCCTTGGGGGGGAGCCCTTTTCTACGAGCAGTACTTC. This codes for CASSPWGGALFYEQYF.